Reported below is one T cell receptor beta chain. Its antigen is unidentified. This sample is part of a study of monozygotic twins with inflammatory bowel disease. Study-wide findings and caveats: The sharing of clonotypes with others was lower in IBD patients than in healthy twins, especially with disease activity.

CDR1 is KGHSH and CDR2 is LQKENI in the germline V gene. This CDR3 is built from 15 residues. TCRdb re-analyzed the 5' RACE reads; it lists each CDR3 protein once, without DNA. Here the sample table reports around 97,000 distinct CDR3 sequences. Sample: blood. The chain joins TRBV18 to TRBJ2-1; TCRdb calls TRBD2, which cannot be checked without DNA. This sequence originates from a human donor with ulcerative colitis or Crohn's disease, or a healthy co-twin of an affected twin (not recorded which). The CDR3: CASSPPGGANNEQFF. Using reference TRBV18 and TRBJ2-1 for the parts outside the CDR3, the full variable domain is NAGVMQNPRHLVRRRGQEARLRCSPMKGHSHVYWYRQLPEEGLKFMVYLQKENIIDESGMPKERFSAEFPKEGPSILRIQQVVRGDSAAYFCASSPPGGANNEQFFGPGTRLTVL.